This T cell receptor beta chain is from a study of shared clonotypes between healthy human individuals. Overall study results and limits: Non-shared clonotypes had lower generation probabilities than clonotypes shared by all four sorted-subset donors. Naive CD4 clonotypes overlapped across a few donors at 4.5% to 5.5%. Rarefaction gave evidence that sorted-subset sequencing remained incomplete despite large depth.

Concerning this clone itself: What it recognizes is unknown.

Genomic DNA of each subset was evenly split across several immunoSEQ plates. Measured with immunoSEQ multiplex PCR; TCRdb has only the in-frame clones, and not every one. The data show roughly 380,000 clones, with about 96% seen just once and 0.32% held by the top ten. Sequenced material: memory CD8+ T cells sorted from blood. Subset reported: CD45RO+ cells pooled with CCR7-negative TemRA cells. This TCR derives from a man aged 25 to 40 in good health.

The CDR3 is CASSPQDSSYNEQFF. The CDR3 DNA reads as TGCGCCAGCAGCCCCCAGGACAGCTCCTACAATGAGCAGTTCTTC. This chain uses TRBV5-1 with TRBJ2-1; a weak D match, TRBD1 (6 bases). The CDR3 totals 15 residues. CDR1 and CDR2 (germline): SGHRS, YFSETQ. Trimming took off 4 bases at V and 0 bases at J, with 11 bases between the two ends.